Below, 29 T cell receptor beta chains from the same sample are listed, as sequenced in a study of control samples from healthy donors and cancer patients. The repertoire was sequenced with immunoSEQ multiplex PCR; TCRdb's copy has only in-frame clones and lacks some. This table has about 150,000 clones, approximately 90% appearing once. The sample consisted of blood. The origin of the receptors is a woman in her 30s in good health.

This clone was seen only once. The gene calls are TRBV2 and TRBJ1-2; perhaps TRBD1 as D (6 bases). The CDR3 extends over 15 amino acids. Trimming cost V 6 bases and J 7 bases, with 21 bases left between them. In germline, CDR1 is SNHLY, CDR2 FYNNEI. DNA for the CDR3: TGTGCCAGCAGGGACACAGGGCTGGAGGCCCTTGGCTACACCTTC. Amino acids: CASRDTGLEALGYTF.

This chain uses TRBV27 with TRBJ2-7; 12 bases fit TRBD2. The ends lost 5 bases at V and 9 bases at J; junction bases unmatched: 17. Germline V gives CDR1 MNHEY, CDR2 SMNVEV (reference sequence). There are 17 residues in the CDR3. CDR3 bases: TGTGCCAGCAGTATTCAAACCCCGACTAGCGGGAGCTTAGGGCAGTACTTC. It is translated as CASSIQTPTSGSLGQYF.

V and J are TRBV7-9 and TRBJ1-2; D ambiguous. CDR1 SEHNR and CDR2 FQNEAQ come from the germline V gene (reference sequence). V was trimmed by 5 bases and J by 3 bases, leaving 10 bases between them. The CDR3 runs 13 residues. The chain's CDR3 is CASSHRDYYGYTF. CDR3 nucleotide sequence: TGTGCCAGCAGCCACCGGGATTACTATGGCTACACCTTC.

This clone was recorded once. V usage is TRBV3-1 (or the pseudogene TRBV3-2) and J usage is TRBJ2-7; the D gene is possibly TRBD1 (5 bases). Germline lookup yields CDR1 LGHDT and CDR2 YNNKEL (reference sequence). The CDR3 sequence is 14 residues long. Trimming cost V 1 base and J 2 bases, with 9 bases left between them. CDR3: CASSQGGGPYEQYF. The CDR3 nucleotides are TGTGCCAGCAGCCAAGGGGGCGGCCCCTACGAGCAGTACTTC.

CDR3 region: CASSFGTGLGGYTF. In DNA, the CDR3 is TGTGCCAGCAGTTTCGGGACAGGGTTGGGTGGCTACACCTTC. V is TRBV28 and J is TRBJ1-2; 9 bases line up with TRBD1. The CDR3 length is 14 residues. J was trimmed by 7 bases and V by 3 bases; bases with no gene match: 6. CDR1 is MDHEN and CDR2 is SYDVKM in the germline V gene.

The chain links TRBV12-3 or TRBV12-4 to TRBJ2-5; D is unresolved. Between the trimmed V and J ends, which lost 1 base and 7 bases, there was a span of 7 bases. This CDR3 is built from 12 residues. CDR3 region: CASSLEYGTQYF. The CDR3 coding sequence is TGTGCCAGCAGTTTAGAATACGGGACCCAGTACTTC.

V is TRBV5-1 and J is TRBJ2-7; possible D gene TRBD1, 6 bases. Trimming left V 2 bases short and J 6 bases short, with 12 bases between. The germline V gene encodes CDR1 SGHRS and CDR2 YFSETQ. The CDR3 has 13 amino acids. CDR3: CASSLNRDLEQYF. Here the CDR3 DNA reads TGCGCCAGCAGCTTAAACAGGGATCTCGAGCAGTACTTC.

A single count supports this clone. The gene calls are TRBV11-3 and TRBJ2-3, with D tentatively TRBD2 (5 bases). CDR1 is SGHNT and CDR2 is YENEEA in the germline V gene. The CDR3 is made up of 15 amino acids. Trimming removed 1 base from V and 0 bases from J, with 8 bases in between. The CDR3 spells CASSLGGLSTDTQYF. CDR3 nucleotides: TGTGCCAGCAGCTTAGGCGGGCTTAGCACAGATACGCAGTATTTT.

The chain uses TRBV18 and TRBJ2-3; TRBD1 aligns across 7 bases. The CDR3 extends over 14 amino acids. Germline CDR1 and CDR2: KGHSH and LQKENI. V lost 4 bases and J lost 6; bases outside the gene matches: 7. CDR3 sequence reads: CASSLDRVGDTQYF. CDR3 nucleotides: TGTGCCAGCTCACTCGACAGGGTAGGGGATACGCAGTATTTT.

The chain joins TRBV14 to TRBJ2-7; 11 nucleotides match TRBD2. The CDR3 spans 17 residues. Germline V lookup: CDR1 SGHDN, CDR2 FVKESK. V dropped 0 bases and J dropped 1; count of bases not matched to a gene: 5. CDR3 loop: CASSQDSRTSGSYEQYF. CDR3 DNA sequence: TGTGCCAGCAGCCAAGATTCCCGGACTAGCGGGTCCTACGAGCAGTACTTC.

CDR3 bases: TGCAGCGTTGACGGGAATACAGTACTATCTAACTATGGCTACACCTTC. It specifies CSVDGNTVLSNYGYTF. The chain combines TRBV29-1 with TRBJ1-2, with D unclear. CDR3 size: 16 residues. From germline, CDR1 is SQVTM and CDR2 ANQGSEA. V dropped 3 bases and J dropped 0 bases, with 17 bases sitting between them.

V gene TRBV29-1 combines with J gene TRBJ2-1; D tentatively reads TRBD1 or TRBD2 (5 bases each). Germline V lookup: CDR1 SQVTM, CDR2 ANQGSEA. This CDR3 is built from 14 residues. V lost 4 bases and J 0 bases, leaving 10 bases between the germline ends. The CDR3 loop reads CSVVTGTSYNEQFF. The DNA for the CDR3 is TGCAGCGTTGTTACGGGGACCTCCTACAATGAGCAGTTCTTC.

The chain has TRBV11-3 and TRBJ2-2; 8 bases line up with TRBD2. V shed 9 bases, J shed 4 bases, and the junction held 4 bases outside the gene matches. The germline CDR1 and CDR2 sequences are SGHNT and YENEEA. The length of the CDR3 is 13 residues. The CDR3 is CASSLAVTGELFF. Here the CDR3 DNA reads TGTGCCAGTTCACTAGCGGTCACCGGGGAGCTGTTTTTT. The full variable domain, its missing parts supplied by reference TRBV11-3 and TRBJ2-2, is EAGVVQSPRYKIIEKKQPVAFWCNPISGHNTLYWYLQNLGQGPELLIRYENEEAVDDSQLPKDRFSAERLKGVDSTLKIQPAELGDSAVYLCASSLAVTGELFFGEGSRLTVL.

The V call is TRBV11-1, the J call TRBJ1-2, with 7 bases identical to TRBD1. With 5 bases clipped from V and 2 bases from J, the junction kept 8 bases outside the gene matches. The CDR3 has 15 amino acids. Germline V gene data show CDR1 as SGHAT and CDR2 as FQDESV (reference sequence). This CDR3 is CASSRTGVGNYGYTF. CDR3 nucleotides: TGTGCCAGCAGCCGGACAGGCGTGGGGAACTATGGCTACACCTTC.

The CDR3 is CASSLDPQWDTEAFF. As DNA, the CDR3 is TGTGCCAGCAGTTTAGATCCCCAGTGGGACACTGAAGCTTTCTTT. The gene calls are TRBV28 and TRBJ1-1; unclear D gene. Germline-derived CDR1 and CDR2 are MDHEN and SYDVKM. The CDR3 is 15 residues long. V was pared by 2 bases and J by 3 bases, with 13 bases between.

The J gene is TRBJ1-1, the V gene TRBV20-1, with D maybe TRBD1 (5 bases). The germline CDR1 and CDR2 sequences are DFQATT and SNEGSKA (reference sequence). This CDR3 is built from 10 residues. The CDR3, as DNA: TGCAGGGGGCAGGCTGCTGAAGCTTTCTTT. Translating it yields CRGQAAEAFF.

This chain uses TRBV5-1 with TRBJ2-3; 7 positions agree with TRBD2. J lost 5 bases, V lost 4 bases, and 7 bases had no gene match. The CDR3 is 14 amino acids. Germline V gene lookup returns CDR1 SGHRS and CDR2 YFSETQ. In DNA, the CDR3 is TGCGCCAGCAGCGAGTTCTCGGGGGGAGATACGCAGTATTTT. Its protein product is CASSEFSGGDTQYF.

This clone was observed once. The chain combines TRBV11-2 with TRBJ2-1; possible D gene TRBD2, 6 bases. Trimming removed 5 bases at V and 7 bases at J, with 21 bases between. Germline assignment: CDR1 SGHAT and CDR2 FQNNGV. The CDR3 sequence is 16 residues long. This CDR3 is CASSPLGDLARNEQFF. CDR3 bases: TGTGCCAGCAGCCCCCTCGGGGATCTAGCGCGGAATGAGCAGTTCTTC.

This rearrangement joins TRBV11-2 to TRBJ2-1; the D is unclear. CDR1 is SGHAT and CDR2 is FQNNGV in the germline V gene. The CDR3 is made up of 16 amino acids. Trimming cost V 1 base and J 0 bases, with 10 bases left between them. The CDR3 loop is CASSLVLASSYNEQFF. CDR3 coding DNA: TGTGCCAGCAGCTTAGTTCTGGCGAGCTCCTACAATGAGCAGTTCTTC.

The chain couples TRBV5-1 to TRBJ1-3; 8 positions agree with TRBD1. Germline lookup yields CDR1 SGHRS and CDR2 YFSETQ. The CDR3 has 18 residues. The V and J ends lost 0 bases and 3 bases, in that order; junction bases with no gene match: 11. CDR3 nucleotides: TGCGCCAGCAGCTTGGTTTCAGGTGGCACAGGGGGTGGAAACACCATATATTTT. Residues: CASSLVSGGTGGGNTIYF.

The J gene is TRBJ2-2, the V gene TRBV7-3; D gene unclear. Trimming removed 5 bases from V and 1 base from J, with 8 bases in between. From germline, CDR1 is SGHTA and CDR2 FQGTGA. The CDR3 runs 14 residues. The CDR3 spells CASSPLGNTGELFF. CDR3 bases: TGTGCCAGCAGCCCTCTCGGGAACACCGGGGAGCTGTTTTTT.

The rearrangement uses TRBV4-3 and TRBJ2-4; D unresolved. Germline CDR1 LGHNA, CDR2 YSLEER. This CDR3 spans 16 amino acids. Trimming shortened V by 3 bases and J by 0 bases, and 12 bases separated the two germline ends. Here the CDR3 reads CASSHAYSRAKNIQYF. DNA for the CDR3: TGCGCCAGCAGCCATGCCTACTCTCGAGCCAAAAACATTCAGTACTTC.

The rearrangement uses TRBV10-3 and TRBJ2-6; no clear D gene. CDR3 length: 13 amino acids. Germline V gene data show CDR1 as ENHRY and CDR2 as SYGVKD. The V end was cut by 8 bases, the J end by 0 bases, with 5 bases between. For the CDR3, the DNA is TGTGCCATCCTTAACTCTGGGGCCAACGTCCTGACTTTC. Its translation: CAILNSGANVLTF.

V gene TRBV6-2 or TRBV6-3 combines with J gene TRBJ2-3, with TRBD2 identical over 13 bases. The germline CDR1 and CDR2 sequences are MNHEY and SVGEGT. The CDR3 runs to 19 residues. V shed 0 bases, J shed 3 bases, and the junction held 9 bases outside the gene matches. This chain's CDR3 is CASSYSRRLAGGITDTQYF. CDR3 nucleotides: TGTGCCAGCAGTTACTCGAGACGACTAGCGGGAGGTATAACAGATACGCAGTATTTT.

In DNA form, the CDR3 reads TGCAGCGTTGAAGACCCGGGACAGGATCTTCGTTGGTACTTC. Its protein product is CSVEDPGQDLRWYF. This rearrangement joins TRBV29-1 to TRBJ2-5, with 8 positions matching TRBD1. The J segment lost 13 bases and the V segment lost 0 bases, leaving 13 bases of the junction unmatched. The CDR3 loop spans 14 amino acids. CDR1 SQVTM and CDR2 ANQGSEA come from the germline V gene.

The chain couples TRBV7-8 to TRBJ2-7; D is uncertain. CDR1 and CDR2 (germline): SGHVS, FQNEAQ. The CDR3 is 15 residues long. V lost 6 bases and J 7 bases, leaving 22 bases between the germline ends. The CDR3 DNA sequence: TGTGCCAGCAGTTTACTGATACAGAGCACGGGTGAGCAGTACTTC. It is translated as CASSLLIQSTGEQYF.

A word on this clone: At one end, the junction sequence differs from germline, possibly due to a read error. V is TRBV5-6 and J is TRBJ2-7; D remains ambiguous. This CDR3 has 11 residues. Germline V gene lookup returns CDR1 SGHDT and CDR2 YYEEEE. This CDR3 reads CASSLQGKLHF. CDR3 nucleotide sequence: TGTGCCAGCAGCTTACAAGGGAAGCTGCACTTC.

The rearrangement joins TRBV28 to TRBJ1-4; the match to TRBD1 covers 7 bases. Germline trimming cut 2 bases from V and 8 bases from J; bases unmatched to any gene: 8. This CDR3 comprises 15 residues. Germline V gene data show CDR1 as MDHEN and CDR2 as SYDVKM. This CDR3 reads CASSLPTGNMEKLFF. CDR3 DNA: TGTGCCAGCAGTTTACCGACAGGGAATATGGAAAAACTGTTTTTT.

The chain recombines TRBV4-2 with TRBJ2-3; the D is unclear. Germline V gene data show CDR1 as LGHNA and CDR2 as YNFKEQ. The ends were cut back, 0 bases at V and 7 bases at J, with 14 bases in the middle. The CDR3 is 15 amino acids. Here the CDR3 DNA reads TGTGCCAGCAGCCAAGAATCTAGTAGCCCGAATACGCAGTATTTT. Residues: CASSQESSSPNTQYF.